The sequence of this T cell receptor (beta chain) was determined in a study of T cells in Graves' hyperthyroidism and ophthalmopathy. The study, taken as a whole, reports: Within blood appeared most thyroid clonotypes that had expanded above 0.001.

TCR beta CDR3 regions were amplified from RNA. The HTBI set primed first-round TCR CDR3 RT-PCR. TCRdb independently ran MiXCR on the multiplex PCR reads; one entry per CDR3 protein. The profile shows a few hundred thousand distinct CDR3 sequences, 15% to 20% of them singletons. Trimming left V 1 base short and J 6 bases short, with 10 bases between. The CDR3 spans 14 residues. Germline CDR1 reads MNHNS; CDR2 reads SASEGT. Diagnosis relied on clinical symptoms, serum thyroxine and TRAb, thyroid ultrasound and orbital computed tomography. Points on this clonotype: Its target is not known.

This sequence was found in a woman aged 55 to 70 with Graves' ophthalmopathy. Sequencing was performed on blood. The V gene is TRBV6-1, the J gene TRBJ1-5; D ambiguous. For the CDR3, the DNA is TGTGCCAGCAGTGAAGGGTGGGTGGCTCAGCCCCAGCATTTT. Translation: CASSEGWVAQPQHF.